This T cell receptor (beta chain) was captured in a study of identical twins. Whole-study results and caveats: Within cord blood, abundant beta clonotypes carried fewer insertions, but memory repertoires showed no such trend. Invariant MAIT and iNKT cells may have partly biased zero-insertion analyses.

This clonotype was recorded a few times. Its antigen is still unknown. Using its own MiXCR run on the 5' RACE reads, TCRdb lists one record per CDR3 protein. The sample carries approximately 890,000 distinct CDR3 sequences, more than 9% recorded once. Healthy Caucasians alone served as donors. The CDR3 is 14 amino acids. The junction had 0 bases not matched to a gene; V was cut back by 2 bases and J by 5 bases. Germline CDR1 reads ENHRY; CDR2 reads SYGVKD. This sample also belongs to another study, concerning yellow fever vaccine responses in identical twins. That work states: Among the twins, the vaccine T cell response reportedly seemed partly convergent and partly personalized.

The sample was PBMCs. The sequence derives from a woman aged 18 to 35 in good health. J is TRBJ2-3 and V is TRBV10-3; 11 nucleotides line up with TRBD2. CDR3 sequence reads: CAISELAGGDTQYF. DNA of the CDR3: TGTGCCATCAGTGAGCTAGCGGGAGGAGATACGCAGTATTTT.